The rows below give T cell receptor beta chains drawn from one sample of a study of blood T cell repertoires in COVID-19. Some clones are missing from TCRdb's copy, which holds only in-frame ones; the method was immunoSEQ multiplex PCR. The profile shows 150,000 to 200,000 clones, 85% of them singletons. Specimen: peripheral blood. The receptors stem from a human donor with acute or convalescent COVID-19. The donor label of this sample is uncertain. CDR3s include the opening cysteine and the closing phenylalanine or tryptophan. D genes are given only for firm matches. The size field is filled for only some rows; it gives once, few, many or a size class.

TRBV4-1	-	-	TRBJ1-5	CASSPPPGRWEGNNQPQHF	TGCGCCAGCAGCCCCCCCCCGGGCAGGTGGGAGGGAAACAATCAGCCCCAGCATTTT
TRBV30	once	-	TRBJ1-2	CAWSLTGFGYGYTF	TGTGCCTGGAGTCTTACGGGGTTCGGCTATGGCTACACCTTC
TRBV27	-	-	TRBJ2-3	CASSLSAVRTDTQYF	TGTGCCAGCAGTTTATCCGCGGTGCGCACAGATACGCAGTATTTT
TRBV28	-	-	TRBJ1-5	CASSLVGGGNQPQHF	TGTGCCAGCAGTTTAGTCGGGGGAGGCAATCAGCCCCAGCATTTT
TRBV3-1/TRBV3-2	-	TRBD1	TRBJ2-7	CASSQPGTGGGGQYF	TGTGCCAGCAGCCAGCCCGGGACAGGGGGTGGCGGGCAGTACTTC
TRBV11-2	-	-	TRBJ1-5	CARNRVWLQGNQPQHF	TGTGCCAGGAACAGGGTATGGCTACAGGGCAATCAGCCCCAGCATTTT
TRBV5-8	-	-	TRBJ2-5	CASSLRSDSRYQETQYF	TGTGCCAGCAGCCTAAGGTCGGACAGCCGATACCAAGAGACCCAGTACTTC
TRBV2	once	-	TRBJ1-2	CASSSGLFNYGYTF	TGTGCCAGCAGTTCGGGACTGTTTAACTATGGCTACACCTTC
TRBV16	-	-	TRBJ1-5	CASSQSTGNQPQHF	TGTGCCAGCAGCCAATCAACAGGCAATCAGCCCCAGCATTTT
TRBV2	-	-	TRBJ1-6	CASSEEPSDNSPLHF	TGTGCCAGCAGTGAAGAGCCGAGCGATAATTCACCCCTCCACTTT
TRBV6-5	-	-	TRBJ2-2	CASSYSNQGSGELFF	TGTGCCAGCAGTTACTCGAATCAGGGGTCCGGGGAGCTGTTTTTT
TRBV5-1	-	-	TRBJ1-4	CASSLAGGDTNEKLFF	TGCGCCAGCAGCTTGGCCGGGGGGGATACTAATGAAAAACTGTTTTTT
TRBV2	-	-	TRBJ1-1	CASKGQGRLDTEAFF	TGTGCCAGCAAAGGGCAGGGAAGGTTGGACACTGAAGCTTTCTTT
TRBV3-1/TRBV3-2	-	TRBD1	TRBJ1-2	CASSQAGTGSYGYTF	TGTGCCAGCAGCCAAGCCGGGACAGGGAGCTATGGCTACACCTTC
TRBV28	-	TRBD2	TRBJ2-3	CASSLGTRYPRTDTQYF	TGTGCCAGCAGTTTAGGGACTAGGTACCCGCGCACAGATACGCAGTATTTT
TRBV19	-	-	TRBJ1-2	CASSIQGRGYGYTF	TGTGCCAGTAGTATTCAAGGGAGAGGCTATGGCTACACCTTC
TRBV6-5	-	TRBD1	TRBJ1-6	CASSYLGQANSPLHF	TGTGCCAGCAGTTACCTGGGACAGGCCAATTCACCCCTCCACTTT
TRBV5-6	-	-	TRBJ1-4	CASSLLETVSTNEKLFF	TGTGCCAGCAGCTTGCTTGAGACAGTATCAACTAATGAAAAACTGTTTTTT
TRBV2	-	-	TRBJ1-1	CASNQGNTEAFF	TGTGCCAGCAACCAGGGAAACACTGAAGCTTTCTTT
TRBV5-4	-	TRBD1	TRBJ2-2	CASSFYRGTGELFF	TGTGCCAGCAGTTTTTACAGGGGCACCGGGGAGCTGTTTTTT
TRBV7-8	-	-	TRBJ1-1	CASSLVGARTEAFF	TGTGCCAGCAGCTTAGTGGGGGCTCGGACTGAAGCTTTCTTT
TRBV19	-	TRBD1	TRBJ1-2	CASSPTGGLSGYTF	TGTGCCAGTAGCCCCACAGGGGGCCTCAGTGGCTACACCTTC
TRBV18	-	TRBD1	TRBJ2-1	CASSPQGATYNEQFF	TGTGCCAGCTCACCACAGGGGGCCACATACAATGAGCAGTTCTTC
TRBV3-1/TRBV3-2	once	-	TRBJ1-6	CASSPEGRYGSPLHF	TGTGCCAGCAGCCCAGAGGGCAGGTATGGTTCACCCCTCCACTTT
TRBV2	-	TRBD1	TRBJ1-4	CASSAGGSSEKLFF	TGTGCCAGCAGTGCAGGGGGTAGTAGTGAAAAACTGTTTTTT
TRBV29-1	few	-	TRBJ1-1	CSVEVGATEAFF	TGCAGCGTTGAGGTAGGGGCGACTGAAGCTTTCTTT
TRBV2	-	-	TRBJ1-6	CASSDRGFNSPLHF	TGTGCCAGCAGTGATAGGGGATTTAATTCACCCCTCCACTTT
TRBV4-3	-	-	TRBJ2-2	CASSQELRGGYTGELFF	TGCGCCAGCAGCCAAGAGCTGCGGGGTGGATACACCGGGGAGCTGTTTTTT
TRBV6-6	once	TRBD1	TRBJ1-5	CASSRYGTGGQYSNQPQHF	TGTGCCAGCAGTCGCTACGGGACAGGGGGCCAATATAGCAATCAGCCCCAGCATTTT
TRBV10-3	-	-	TRBJ2-1	CAISERENEQFF	TGTGCCATCAGTGAGAGGGAGAATGAGCAGTTCTTC
TRBV6-5	-	TRBD1	TRBJ1-1	CASSPRQGTNTEAFF	TGTGCCAGCAGTCCTCGACAGGGCACCAACACTGAAGCTTTCTTT
TRBV10-3	-	-	TRBJ1-3	CAISDRGNTIYF	TGTGCCATCAGTGATCGTGGAAACACCATATATTTT
TRBV28	-	-	TRBJ1-6	CASGQGNNSPLHF	TGTGCCAGCGGGCAGGGGAATAATTCACCCCTCCACTTT
TRBV30	-	TRBD2	TRBJ2-5	CAWSTSGGARETQYF	TGTGCCTGGAGTACTAGCGGGGGGGCACGAGAGACCCAGTACTTC
TRBV27	-	TRBD1	TRBJ1-2	CASSFGQGASGYTF	TGTGCCAGCAGTTTTGGACAGGGGGCAAGTGGCTACACCTTC
TRBV28	-	TRBD1	TRBJ1-6	CASRLTGVNSPLHF	TGTGCCAGCAGACTGACAGGGGTAAATTCACCCCTCCACTTT
TRBV2	-	-	TRBJ1-4	CASSVNRVLANEKLFF	TGTGCCAGCAGTGTCAACAGGGTCCTCGCTAATGAAAAACTGTTTTTT